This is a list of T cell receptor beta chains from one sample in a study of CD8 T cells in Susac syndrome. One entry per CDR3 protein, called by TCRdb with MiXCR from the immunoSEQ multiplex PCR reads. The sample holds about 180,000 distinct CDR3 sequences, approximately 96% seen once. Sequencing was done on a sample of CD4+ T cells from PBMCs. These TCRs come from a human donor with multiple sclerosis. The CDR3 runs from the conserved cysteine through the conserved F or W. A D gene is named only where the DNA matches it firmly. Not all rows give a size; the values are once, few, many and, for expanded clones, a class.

CAWSPGGYGYTF	TGTGCCTGGAGCCCGGGGGGATATGGCTACACCTTC	TRBV30	once	-	TRBJ1-2
CASSFVSVSNEQFF	TGTGCCAGCAGTTTTGTGTCAGTTAGCAATGAGCAGTTCTTC	TRBV12-3/TRBV12-4	-	-	TRBJ2-1
CAWSFRGDQPQHF	TGTGCCTGGAGTTTCAGGGGGGATCAGCCCCAGCATTTT	TRBV30	-	TRBD1	TRBJ1-5
CASSWSSGGHYNEQFF	TGTGCCAGCAGTTGGTCTAGCGGGGGGCACTACAATGAGCAGTTCTTC	TRBV28	-	TRBD2	TRBJ2-1
CASSPGGGQGYTF	TGTGCCAGCAGCCCTGGGGGGGGTCAGGGCTACACCTTC	TRBV7-6	-	-	TRBJ1-2
CAVSDTQYF	TGTGCCGTCTCCGATACGCAGTATTTT	TRBV28	-	-	TRBJ2-3
CASSQDLVGGTKNIQYF	TGCGCCAGCAGCCAAGATCTTGTGGGGGGAACCAAAAACATTCAGTACTTC	TRBV4-1	-	-	TRBJ2-4
CASSQDRPYTSGDTQYF	TGTGCCAGCAGCCAAGATAGGCCCTACACCTCGGGAGATACGCAGTATTTT	TRBV14	once	-	TRBJ2-3
CASSLRQISTYEQYF	TGTGCCAGCAGCTTGCGACAGATCTCCACCTACGAGCAGTACTTC	TRBV5-6	-	-	TRBJ2-7
CASSVSGTSDTQYF	TGCGCCAGCAGCGTATCCGGGACCTCAGATACGCAGTATTTT	TRBV5-1	-	-	TRBJ2-3
CASSPRGGTSYEQYF	TGTGCCAGCAGCCCGAGGGGGGGAACCTCCTACGAGCAGTACTTC	TRBV5-4	once	-	TRBJ2-7
CAWGTGAGGGF	-	TRBV30	-	-	TRBJ2-4
CASSDPYYEQYF	TGTGCCAGCAGTGACCCTTACTACGAGCAGTACTTC	TRBV25-1	-	-	TRBJ2-7
CASSRRGAYEQYF	TGTGCCAGCAGCCGCCGGGGGGCCTACGAGCAGTACTTC	TRBV3-1	once	TRBD2	TRBJ2-7
CSAAQGAVFAEAFF	TGCAGCGCAGCTCAGGGGGCCGTCTTCGCTGAAGCTTTCTTT	TRBV29-1	-	TRBD1	TRBJ1-1
CAWSIQGGGYTF	TGTGCCTGGAGTATTCAAGGGGGTGGCTACACCTTC	TRBV30	-	-	TRBJ1-2
CAISPGQGETQYF	TGTGCCATCAGCCCGGGACAGGGCGAGACCCAGTACTTC	TRBV10-3	-	TRBD1	TRBJ2-5
CATSTDAVDEQYF	TGTGCCACCAGCACGGACGCGGTAGACGAGCAGTACTTC	TRBV15	once	-	TRBJ2-7
CASSLVRDGGYEQYF	TGTGCCAGCAGCTTAGTACGAGACGGGGGCTACGAGCAGTACTTC	TRBV7-9	-	-	TRBJ2-7
CASSSTGEGGALHF	TGTGCCAGCAGTTCGACAGGGGAAGGGGGGGCCCTCCACTTT	TRBV12-3/TRBV12-4	-	TRBD1	TRBJ1-6
CASSLSYGGEVYGYTF	TGTGCCAGCAGTTTAAGTTATGGTGGAGAAGTCTATGGCTACACCTTC	TRBV27	-	-	TRBJ1-2
CASSQRGDRQPHQPQHF	TGCGCCAGCAGTCAACGGGGCGACAGGCAACCTCATCAGCCCCAGCATTTT	TRBV23-1	-	-	TRBJ1-5
CASSLWGQDYGYTF	TGTGCCAGCAGCTTGTGGGGGCAGGACTATGGCTACACCTTC	TRBV13	-	-	TRBJ1-2
CASSQNSGTGNTIYF	TGTGCCAGCAGCCAAAACTCGGGGACGGGAAACACCATATATTTT	TRBV3-1	-	-	TRBJ1-3
CASSLGWKSYEQYF	TGTGCCAGCAGCTTAGGGTGGAAGTCCTACGAGCAGTACTTC	TRBV11-1	-	-	TRBJ2-7
CASSLGGLGAEAFF	TGTGCCAGCAGCTTAGGGGGGCTTGGAGCTGAAGCTTTCTTT	TRBV5-4	-	-	TRBJ1-1
CASSISSGPGEQFF	TGTGCCAGTAGTATTTCCTCAGGGCCAGGCGAGCAGTTCTTC	TRBV19	-	-	TRBJ2-1
CASSLTGDNTGELFF	TGTGCCAGCAGTTTGACAGGGGATAACACCGGGGAGCTGTTTTTT	TRBV12-3/TRBV12-4	-	TRBD1	TRBJ2-2
CASSPLLAWRGETQYF	TGTGCCAGCAGCCCGCTCCTTGCCTGGCGGGGAGAGACCCAGTACTTC	TRBV7-2	-	-	TRBJ2-5
CASSFPPGGVTEAFF	TGTGCCAGTAGTTTCCCCCCAGGAGGCGTCACTGAAGCTTTCTTT	TRBV19	-	-	TRBJ1-1
CASSPRKDPGTGELFF	TGTGCCAGCAGCCCGAGGAAGGATCCAGGCACCGGGGAGCTGTTTTTT	TRBV7-6	once	-	TRBJ2-2
CASSVGQATDTQYF	TGTGCCAGCAGCGTCGGACAAGCCACAGATACGCAGTATTTT	TRBV9	-	-	TRBJ2-3
CASRGTGHEQYF	TGCGCCAGCAGGGGGACGGGCCACGAGCAGTACTTC	TRBV5-1	once	-	TRBJ2-7
CSVMDREHEQFF	TGCAGCGTTATGGACAGGGAACATGAGCAGTTCTTC	TRBV29-1	once	TRBD1	TRBJ2-1
CASNAALYNEQFF	TGTGCCAGCAACGCGGCCCTCTACAATGAGCAGTTCTTC	TRBV2	-	-	TRBJ2-1
CASSQLQGYAFF	TGCGCCAGCAGCCAACTTCAGGGATATGCTTTCTTT	TRBV4-1	-	-	TRBJ1-1
CASSDPPGETQYF	TGTGCCAGCAGCGACCCCCCTGGAGAGACCCAGTACTTC	TRBV7-9	-	-	TRBJ2-5
CAWSVAGWVSNQPQHF	TGTGCCTGGAGTGTGGCGGGGTGGGTTAGCAATCAGCCCCAGCATTTT	TRBV30	-	-	TRBJ1-5
CSALRSNLENQPQHF	TGCAGTGCTCTACGGTCCAACCTGGAGAATCAGCCCCAGCATTTT	TRBV20-1	once	-	TRBJ1-5
CASSLGQGRHEQFF	TGTGCCAGCAGCTTGGGTCAGGGAAGGCATGAGCAGTTCTTC	TRBV5-4	once	-	TRBJ2-1
CATSGYFRDVLTF	TGTGCCACCTCTGGGTACTTTAGGGACGTCCTGACTTTC	TRBV27	-	-	TRBJ2-6
CASSLLTGVGEQFF	TGTGCCAGCAGTTTACTTACAGGGGTGGGTGAGCAGTTCTTC	TRBV28	-	TRBD1	TRBJ2-1
CAWGGNEKLFF	TGTGCCTGGGGAGGGAACGAAAAACTGTTTTTT	TRBV30	-	-	TRBJ1-4
CAWSVRPYEQYF	TGTGCCTGGAGTGTACGGCCCTACGAGCAGTACTTC	TRBV30	few	-	TRBJ2-7
CASSLLAGGPEEETQYF	TGTGCCAGCAGCCTTCTAGCGGGGGGGCCCGAGGAAGAGACCCAGTACTTC	TRBV3-1	-	TRBD2	TRBJ2-5